This T cell receptor (beta chain) is drawn from a study of CXCR3-negative and CXCR3-positive naive CD8 T cells. About this clonotype itself: Its antigen is undetermined.

Study conclusions and caveats: Memory cells diverged, while naive CXCR3-positive and CXCR3-negative cells had similar TRBV-TRBJ usage. High diversity, comparable across both naive subsets, contrasted with much lower diversity in memory CD8+ cells. The study found CXCR3 expression partially decreased after cryopreservation and ran most assays on fresh PBMCs.

Germline values: CDR1 SGHTA, CDR2 FQGNSA. This CDR3 is built from 15 residues. The authors made the TRB cDNA libraries by 5' RACE using UMI labels. Each CDR3 protein gets one entry in TCRdb, which reprocessed the 5' RACE reads and gives no DNA. The sample has tens of thousands of distinct CDR3 sequences. Sequenced sample: naive CXCR3- CD8+ T cells from blood. Subset: CD45RO-CCR7+CD27+CD95- naive CD8+ T cells lacking CXCR3 (TNR3-). The chain joins TRBV7-2 to TRBJ2-7; TCRdb designates TRBD1, a call that cannot be tested without DNA. The receptor was isolated from a human donor in good health. Some clones in this sample may be carry-over from other donors' samples. CDR3 protein: CASRGRDRTSYEQYF.